Listed here are 15 T cell receptor beta chains from one sample, sequenced in a study of T cell responses to AZD1222 COVID-19 vaccine. Libraries were prepared by immunoSEQ multiplex PCR; TCRdb keeps only in-frame clonotypes and omits some of them. The data show about 110,000 clones, roughly 87% seen once. Sample: peripheral blood, taken on day 0 of AZD1222 vaccination. These receptors originate from an adult in good health.

This sequence joins TRBV2 and TRBJ2-5; TRBD2 aligns across 12 bases. Germline loops: CDR1 SNHLY, CDR2 FYNNEI. This CDR3 spans 18 amino acids. V was clipped by 2 bases and J by 1 base; unmatched bases: 8. Here the CDR3 reads CASSESTSGGTRQETQYF. In DNA form, the CDR3 reads TGTGCCAGCAGTGAAAGTACTAGCGGGGGGACCCGCCAAGAGACCCAGTACTTC.

The chain links TRBV5-6 to TRBJ1-1; D might be TRBD1 (5 bases). The germline CDR1 and CDR2 sequences are SGHDT and YYEEEE. Deletions cut 3 bases from V and 1 base from J, with 13 bases between. This CDR3 region has 15 residues. Here the CDR3 reads CASSSWGKTNTEAFF. For the CDR3, the DNA is TGTGCCAGCAGCTCATGGGGGAAGACGAACACTGAAGCTTTCTTT.

The chain joins TRBV4-3 to TRBJ2-2; the match to TRBD2 covers 12 bases. CDR1 is LGHNA, CDR2 YSLEER, per germline. After removal of 4 bases from V and 3 bases from J, the junction contained 9 bases not matched to a gene. This CDR3 comprises 18 residues. The DNA of the CDR3 is TGCGCCAGCAGCCTGGTGCCTAGCGGGAGGGTGGACACCGGGGAGCTGTTTTTT. This codes for CASSLVPSGRVDTGELFF.

The CDR3 sequence: CASSPITSDSTDTQYF. The CDR3 coding sequence is TGCGCCAGCAGCCCTATCACTAGCGACAGCACAGATACGCAGTATTTT. This chain links TRBV5-1 with TRBJ2-3; 7 bases agree with TRBD2. Germline V lookup: CDR1 SGHRS, CDR2 YFSETQ. Trimming took 4 bases from V and 0 from J; bases not matched to a gene: 8. This CDR3 has 16 amino acids.

The V call is TRBV7-9, the J call TRBJ2-6, with D unresolved. The germline V and J ends were trimmed by 5 bases and 1 base, with 3 bases remaining between them. There are 13 residues in the CDR3. In germline, CDR1 is SEHNR, CDR2 FQNEAQ (reference sequence). The DNA of the CDR3 is TGTGCCAGCAGCATATCTGGGGCCAACGTCCTGACTTTC. It is translated as CASSISGANVLTF.

The DNA of the CDR3 is TGTGCCAGACATTTGGGGGGAGCGGACTCTTCCTACGAGCAGTACTTC. Its protein is CARHLGGADSSYEQYF. This chain joins TRBV24-1 and TRBJ2-7, with D possibly matching TRBD2 (6 bases). Trimming stripped 11 bases from V and 1 base from J, with 23 bases between. CDR3 length: 16 residues. Germline CDR1 KGHDR, CDR2 SFDVKD.

The chain uses TRBV19 and TRBJ2-3, with TRBD2 as a possible D gene (5 bases). Trimming left V 3 bases short and J 1 base short, with 11 bases between. Germline V gene sequence: CDR1 LNHDA, CDR2 SQIVND (reference sequence). This CDR3 contains 15 residues. This CDR3 is CASSISGSGTDTQYF. CDR3 DNA sequence: TGTGCCAGTAGTATCAGCGGTTCTGGCACAGATACGCAGTATTTT.

The CDR3 bases are TGTGCCAGCAGCATGGGACTAGCCGAGTACGAGCAGTACTTC. Protein sequence: CASSMGLAEYEQYF. The J gene is TRBJ2-7, the V gene TRBV3-1 (or the pseudogene TRBV3-2); 9 nucleotides match TRBD2. CDR3 length: 14 amino acids. The junction had 6 bases not matched to a gene; V was cut back by 5 bases and J by 4 bases. Germline V gives CDR1 LGHDT, CDR2 YNNKEL (reference sequence).

The CDR3 DNA follows: TGTGCCAGCAGGGTAGCGGGGCTCTACAATGAGCAGTTCTTC. Its protein product is CASRVAGLYNEQFF. The chain uses TRBV2 and TRBJ2-1, with 8 bases lining up with TRBD2. This CDR3 is built from 14 residues. The germline gives CDR1 SNHLY, CDR2 FYNNEI. With 6 bases clipped from V and 3 bases from J, the junction kept 4 bases outside the gene matches.

V is TRBV7-3 and J is TRBJ2-6, with D tentatively TRBD1 (5 bases). Germline CDR1 reads SGHTA; CDR2 reads FQGTGA. The CDR3 runs to 16 residues. V was pared by 2 bases and J by 4 bases, with 12 bases between. CDR3: CASSLGWGEGANVLTF. CDR3 nucleotide sequence: TGTGCCAGCAGCTTAGGGTGGGGCGAAGGGGCCAACGTCCTGACTTTC.

The rearrangement uses TRBV27 and TRBJ2-7; 9 positions match TRBD1. The CDR3 spans 14 residues. Germline V gene sequence: CDR1 MNHEY, CDR2 SMNVEV (reference sequence). Trimming at V came to 4 bases and at J to 4 bases, leaving 5 bases not matched to a gene. The CDR3 spells CASSSSGQGYEQYF. Written as DNA, the CDR3 is TGTGCCAGCAGTTCCTCTGGACAGGGGTACGAGCAGTACTTC.

The chain combines TRBV2 with TRBJ2-3, with D hard to call. V was shortened by 7 bases and J by 4 bases, with 15 bases between the two germline ends. The CDR3 is 14 residues long. From germline, CDR1 is SNHLY and CDR2 FYNNEI. The CDR3 bases are TGTGCCAGCAACTTACTAATTTGGTCAGATACGCAGTATTTT. Its translation is CASNLLIWSDTQYF.

The chain links TRBV7-9 to TRBJ1-4; D ambiguous. The germline V gene encodes CDR1 SEHNR and CDR2 FQNEAQ (reference sequence). Deletions cut 5 bases from V and 5 bases from J, with 15 bases between. The CDR3 is made up of 15 amino acids. The DNA of the CDR3 is TGTGCCAGCAGCCCCCAGGCGGCGGCGAATGAAAAACTGTTTTTT. Translated: CASSPQAAANEKLFF.

V is TRBV2 and J is TRBJ2-1; the D gene is possibly TRBD2 (6 bases). The CDR3 has 15 amino acids. Per the germline V gene, CDR1 is SNHLY and CDR2 is FYNNEI. V dropped 5 bases and J dropped 2 bases, with 13 bases sitting between them. The CDR3 DNA reads TGTGCCAGCAGTAAGGAGCGGGCGACCTACAATGAGCAGTTCTTC. Translating gives CASSKERATYNEQFF.

In nucleotides, the CDR3 is TGTGCCAGCAGTCGCCGCCCTCCAATAAGGGCCTCCTACGAGCAGTACTTC. Residues: CASSRRPPIRASYEQYF. This chain uses TRBV27 with TRBJ2-7; D call uncertain. Germline loops: CDR1 MNHEY, CDR2 SMNVEV (reference sequence). CDR3 length: 17 residues. V was shortened by 5 bases and J by 0 bases, with 20 bases between the two germline ends.